This T cell receptor beta chain is drawn from a study of response to subunit inactivated influenza vaccine. Germline loops: CDR1 SGHRS, CDR2 YFSETQ. This CDR3 is 13 amino acids long. The V end lost 2 bases, the J end lost 5 bases, and 8 bases lay between the germline ends. This clonotype has at least ten counts. Its antigen is not known. Findings and limits, study-wide: Authors suggested each seasonal influenza vaccination recruits few new T cells.

TCRdb fed the RT-PCR reads into MiXCR, producing one record per CDR3 protein. The sample holds 710,000 or so distinct CDR3 sequences; 15% to 17% are singletons and the top ten take roughly 10%. The TCR was taken from a man aged 45-60 years who received an inactivated influenza vaccine. The source was PBMCs from blood, collected roughly 13 days after vaccination. The chain joins TRBV5-1 to TRBJ2-1; D might be TRBD2 (6 bases). The CDR3 reads CASSLGGHNEQFF. The CDR3 DNA reads TGCGCCAGCAGCTTAGGAGGGCACAATGAGCAGTTCTTC.